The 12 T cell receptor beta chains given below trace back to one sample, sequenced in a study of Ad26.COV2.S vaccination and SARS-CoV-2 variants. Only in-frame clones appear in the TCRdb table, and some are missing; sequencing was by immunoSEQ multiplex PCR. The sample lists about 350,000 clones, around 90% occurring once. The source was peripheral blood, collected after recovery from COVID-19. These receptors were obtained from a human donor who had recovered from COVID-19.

In nucleotides, the CDR3 is TGTGCCAGCAGCTTAAGTGGTAGGGGAAACACCATATATTTT. Translated, it gives CASSLSGRGNTIYF. The J gene is TRBJ1-3, the V gene TRBV7-2; D unclear. There are 14 residues in the CDR3. Trimming stripped 2 bases from V and 4 bases from J, with 9 bases between. Germline CDR1 SGHTA, CDR2 FQGNSA.

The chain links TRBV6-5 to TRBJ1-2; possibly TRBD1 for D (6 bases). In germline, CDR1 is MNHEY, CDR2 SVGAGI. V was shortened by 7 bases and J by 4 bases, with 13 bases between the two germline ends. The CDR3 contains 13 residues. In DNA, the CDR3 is TGTGCCAGCATCCCGGACAGCCCCTATGGCTACACCTTC. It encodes CASIPDSPYGYTF.

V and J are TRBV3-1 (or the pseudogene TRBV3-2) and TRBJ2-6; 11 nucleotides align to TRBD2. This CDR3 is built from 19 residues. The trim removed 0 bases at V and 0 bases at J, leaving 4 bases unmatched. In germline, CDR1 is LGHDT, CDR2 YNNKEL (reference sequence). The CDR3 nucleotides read TGTGCCAGCAGCCAAGATGTAGCGGGGGGGTTCTCTGGGGCCAACGTCCTGACTTTC. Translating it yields CASSQDVAGGFSGANVLTF.

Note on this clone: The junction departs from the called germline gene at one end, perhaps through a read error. The CDR3 here is CASREDRTNTGELFF. The CDR3, as DNA: TGTGCCAGCAGGGAAGACAGGACGAACACCGGGGAGCTGTTTTTT. This rearrangement joins TRBV2 to TRBJ2-2, with a tentative D call TRBD1 (6 bases). The CDR3 is 15 amino acids. Germline values: CDR1 SNHLY, CDR2 FYNNEI. Looking up the rest from reference TRBV2 and TRBJ2-2 gives the full variable domain: EPEVTQTPSHQVTQMGQEVILRCVPISNHLYFYWYRQILGQKVEFLVSFYNNEISEKSEIFDDQFSVERPDGSNFTLKIRSTKLEDSAMYFCASREDRTNTGELFFGEGSRLTVL.

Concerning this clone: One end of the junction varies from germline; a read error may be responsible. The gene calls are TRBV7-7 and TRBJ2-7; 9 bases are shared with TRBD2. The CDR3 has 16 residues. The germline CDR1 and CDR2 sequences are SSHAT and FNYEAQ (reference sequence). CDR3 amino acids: CASSPNLAGSSYEQYF. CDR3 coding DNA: TGTGCTAGCAGCCCCAATCTAGCGGGGAGCTCCTACGAGCAGTACTTC. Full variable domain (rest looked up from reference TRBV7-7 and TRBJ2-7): GAGVSQSPRYKVTKRGQDVTLRCDPISSHATLYWYQQALGQGPEFLTYFNYEAQPDKSGLPSDRFSAERPEGSISTLTIQRTEQRDSAMYRCASSPNLAGSSYEQYFGPGTRLTVT.

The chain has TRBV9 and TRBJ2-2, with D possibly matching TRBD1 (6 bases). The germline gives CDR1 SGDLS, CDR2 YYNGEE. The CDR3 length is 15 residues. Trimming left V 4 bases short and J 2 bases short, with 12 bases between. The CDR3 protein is CASSPRTANTGELFF. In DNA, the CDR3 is TGTGCCAGCAGCCCCCGGACAGCCAACACCGGGGAGCTGTTTTTT. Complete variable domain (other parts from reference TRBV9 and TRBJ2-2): DSGVTQTPKHLITATGQRVTLRCSPRSGDLSVYWYQQSLDQGLQFLIQYYNGEERAKGNILERFSAQQFPDLHSELNLSSLELGDSALYFCASSPRTANTGELFFGEGSRLTVL.

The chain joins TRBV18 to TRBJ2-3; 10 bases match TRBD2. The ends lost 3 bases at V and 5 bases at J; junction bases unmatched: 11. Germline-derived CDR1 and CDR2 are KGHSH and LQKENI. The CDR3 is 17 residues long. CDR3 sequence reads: CASSPSSGGLGGDTQYF. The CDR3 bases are TGTGCCAGCTCACCCTCTAGCGGGGGCCTAGGTGGAGATACGCAGTATTTT.

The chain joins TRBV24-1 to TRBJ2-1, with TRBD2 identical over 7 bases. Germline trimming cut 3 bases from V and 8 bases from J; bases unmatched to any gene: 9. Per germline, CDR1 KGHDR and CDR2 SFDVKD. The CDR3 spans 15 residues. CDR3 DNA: TGTGCCACCAGTGATATCGTGGGGGGGAATCATGAGCAGTTCTTC. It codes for CATSDIVGGNHEQFF.

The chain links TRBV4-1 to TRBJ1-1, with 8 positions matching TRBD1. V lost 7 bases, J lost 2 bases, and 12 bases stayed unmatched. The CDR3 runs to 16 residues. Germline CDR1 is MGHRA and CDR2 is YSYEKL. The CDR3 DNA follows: TGCGCCAGCACCTTAGTCAGGACAGGGACAAACACTGAAGCTTTCTTT. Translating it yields CASTLVRTGTNTEAFF.

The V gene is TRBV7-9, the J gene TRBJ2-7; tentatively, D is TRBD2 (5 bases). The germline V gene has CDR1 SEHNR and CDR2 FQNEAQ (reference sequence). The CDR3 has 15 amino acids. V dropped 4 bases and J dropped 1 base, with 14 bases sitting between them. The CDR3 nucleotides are TGTGCCAGCAGCTACCTTTCGAGCGGATCCTACGAGCAGTACTTC. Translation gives CASSYLSSGSYEQYF.

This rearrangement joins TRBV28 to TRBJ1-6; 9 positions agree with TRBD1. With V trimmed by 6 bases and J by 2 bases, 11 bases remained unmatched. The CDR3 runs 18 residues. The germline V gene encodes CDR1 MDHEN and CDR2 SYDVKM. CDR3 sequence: CASRGKRQGVPYNSPLHF. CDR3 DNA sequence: TGTGCCAGCAGGGGCAAGAGACAGGGGGTCCCCTATAATTCACCCCTCCACTTT.

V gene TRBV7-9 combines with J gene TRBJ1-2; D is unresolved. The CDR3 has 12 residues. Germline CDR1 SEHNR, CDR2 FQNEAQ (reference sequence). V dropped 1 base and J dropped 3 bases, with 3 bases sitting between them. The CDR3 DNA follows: TGTGCCAGCAGCTTAGTGGACTATGGCTACACCTTC. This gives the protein CASSLVDYGYTF. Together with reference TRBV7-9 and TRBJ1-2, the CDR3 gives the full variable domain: DTGVSQNPRHKITKRGQNVTFRCDPISEHNRLYWYRQTLGQGPEFLTYFQNEAQLEKSRLLSDRFSAERPKGSFSTLEIQRTEQGDSAMYLCASSLVDYGYTFGSGTRLTVV.